Listed here is a single T cell receptor (beta chain). Antigen: not known. Germline V gene lookup returns CDR1 MGHDK and CDR2 SYGVNS. There are 12 residues in the CDR3. V lost 6 bases to trimming and J lost 6 bases, with 9 bases between them. Here immunoSEQ multiplex PCR was the method, and the copy in TCRdb shows in-frame clones only, minus some. The table includes 65,000 to 70,000 clones, 80% to 90% detected once. This sample is part of a study of siplizumab effects on memory and regulatory T cells. Overall study findings and caveats: Suppressive capability of dividing Tregs from siplizumab cultures went unverified.

The chain is built from TRBV25-1 and TRBJ2-1; D is unresolved. The TCR sequence derives from a human donor in good health. Sequencing was done on a sample of Tregs sorted from blood. The CDR3 spells CASRGWGNEQFF. CDR3 nucleotide sequence: TGTGCCAGCAGGGGTTGGGGCAATGAGCAGTTCTTC.